The 26 T cell receptor beta chains reported below all come from one sample, sequenced in a study of post-analysis software for immune sequencing data. Unique molecular identifiers were built into the TCR beta cDNA libraries. TCRdb re-called the PCR reads through MiXCR, storing one row per CDR3 protein. Of hundreds of thousands of distinct CDR3 sequences detected, around 53% appear once; the ten largest clones hold approximately 4.5%. Antigens of these TCRs are unknown. Notes on the study in general: Five TRBV segments, including TRBV5-6, TRBV5-1 and TRBV20-1, were more frequent in patients than controls.

The sequenced material came from blood. The receptors were sampled from a girl between 5 and 17 years old with multiple sclerosis.

CDR3 amino acids: CASSQDPQGIYGYTF. In DNA form, the CDR3 reads TGCGCCAGCAGCCAAGATCCCCAGGGTATCTATGGCTACACCTTC. This chain uses TRBV4-1 with TRBJ1-2; the D gene is possibly TRBD1 (5 bases). Germline V gene data show CDR1 as MGHRA and CDR2 as YSYEKL. The V end lost 0 bases, the J end lost 4 bases, and 12 bases lay between the germline ends. This CDR3 spans 15 amino acids.

This clonotype was seen just once. This chain connects TRBV2 to TRBJ2-7; the D is unclear. Trimming stripped 2 bases from V and 7 bases from J, with 6 bases between. The CDR3 extends over 11 amino acids. Germline V gene lookup returns CDR1 SNHLY and CDR2 FYNNEI. Here the CDR3 reads CASSELEEQYF. CDR3 nucleotide sequence: TGTGCCAGCAGTGAACTCGAGGAGCAGTACTTC.

V usage is TRBV6-1 and J usage is TRBJ2-7, with 7 bases aligning to TRBD2. Trimming took 6 bases from V and 4 from J; bases not matched to a gene: 15. The length of the CDR3 is 16 residues. Germline lookup yields CDR1 MNHNS and CDR2 SASEGT. CDR3 sequence reads: CASRVSVASGQYEQYF. As DNA, the CDR3 is TGTGCCAGCAGAGTCTCCGTGGCTAGCGGACAATACGAGCAGTACTTC.

J is TRBJ2-1 and V is TRBV24-1; D ambiguous. The V gene's germline CDR1 is KGHDR and CDR2 SFDVKD. V was clipped by 5 bases and J by 10 bases, with 14 bases between them. This CDR3 comprises 13 residues. The CDR3 nucleotides read TGTGCCACCAGTGGGACCACCCCTCGGGAGCAGTTCTTC. Protein product: CATSGTTPREQFF.

V and J are TRBV9 and TRBJ2-3, with TRBD2 as a possible D gene (6 bases). CDR1 is SGDLS, CDR2 YYNGEE, per germline. V was trimmed by 2 bases and J by 4 bases, leaving 11 bases between them. The CDR3 is 14 residues long. This CDR3 reads CASSVTGSADTQYF. CDR3 sequence (DNA): TGTGCCAGCAGCGTGACCGGGAGCGCAGATACGCAGTATTTT.

The rearrangement joins TRBV5-1 to TRBJ2-5; D is unclear. This CDR3 is 11 amino acids long. Germline V CDR1 and CDR2: SGHRS, YFSETQ. V lost 6 bases and J lost 4, with 7 bases in between. CDR3 DNA sequence: TGCGCCAGCACTCTGAGAGAGACCCAGTACTTC. Protein sequence: CASTLRETQYF.

The chain links TRBV6-2 or TRBV6-3 to TRBJ1-6, with 7 bases that match TRBD1. J gave up 2 bases and V 6 bases, and 13 bases lay outside the gene matches. This CDR3 is built from 18 residues. Germline assignment: CDR1 MNHEY and CDR2 SVGEGT. CDR3 sequence: CASRRLGTDEPYNSPLHF. For the CDR3, the DNA is TGTGCCAGCAGGCGACTGGGGACAGACGAGCCCTATAATTCACCCCTCCACTTT.

The rearrangement links TRBV27 to TRBJ2-7; TRBD2 aligns across 10 bases. The germline CDR1 and CDR2 sequences are MNHEY and SMNVEV (reference sequence). With V trimmed by 3 bases and J by 4 bases, 6 bases remained unmatched. The CDR3 has 15 amino acids. Here the CDR3 reads CASSLASGRPYEQYF. In DNA, the CDR3 is TGTGCCAGCAGTTTGGCTAGCGGGAGACCGTACGAGCAGTACTTC.

The genes are TRBV6-5 and TRBJ2-7; possibly TRBD1 for D (5 bases). CDR3 length: 11 amino acids. The germline V gene has CDR1 MNHEY and CDR2 SVGAGI. The V end lost 7 bases, the J end lost 7 bases, and 11 bases lay between the germline ends. CDR3 nucleotides: TGTGCCAGCATGGCAGGGCGAGAGCAGTACTTC. Translating gives CASMAGREQYF.

The chain carries TRBV12-3 or TRBV12-4 and TRBJ1-5, with D possibly being TRBD1 (5 bases). The CDR3 has 13 amino acids. V gave up 6 bases and J gave up 4 bases, with 10 bases separating them. CDR3 residues: CASRGTANQPQHF. CDR3 DNA: TGTGCCAGCAGGGGGACGGCGAATCAGCCCCAGCATTTT.

This chain links TRBV20-1 with TRBJ2-1; no clear D. The germline gives CDR1 DFQATT, CDR2 SNEGSKA (reference sequence). The CDR3 has 12 residues. Trimming pared 4 bases from V and 3 bases from J, leaving 7 bases between. This chain's CDR3 is CSANLDYNEQFF. CDR3 DNA: TGCAGTGCTAATCTCGACTACAATGAGCAGTTCTTC.

This clonotype showed up just a few times. The DNA for the CDR3 is TGTGCCAGCAGGGATGCTGATACCTACGAGCAGTACTTC. It yields the protein CASRDADTYEQYF. The chain has TRBV7-9 and TRBJ2-7, with unresolved D. The CDR3 totals 13 residues. The V gene lost 6 bases and the J gene lost 2 bases, with 11 bases spanning the gap. The germline CDR1 and CDR2 sequences are SEHNR and FQNEAQ (reference sequence).

This clonotype was seen a few times. The chain employs TRBV5-1 and TRBJ2-1; a weak D match, TRBD1 (5 bases). V gave up 0 bases and J gave up 4 bases, with 8 bases separating them. CDR1 and CDR2 (germline): SGHRS, YFSETQ. The length of the CDR3 is 14 residues. Here the CDR3 reads CASSLGGKYNEQFF. The CDR3 DNA is TGCGCCAGCAGCTTGGGGGGCAAGTACAATGAGCAGTTCTTC.

The chain combines TRBV7-9 with TRBJ2-3, with no clear D. Trimming shortened V by 1 base and J by 2 bases, and 16 bases separated the two germline ends. In germline, CDR1 is SEHNR, CDR2 FQNEAQ (reference sequence). This CDR3 comprises 17 residues. CDR3 region: CASSLGGVSRPTDTQYF. Written as DNA, the CDR3 is TGTGCCAGCAGCTTAGGAGGCGTGTCCAGGCCCACAGATACGCAGTATTTT.

This chain connects TRBV5-1 to TRBJ1-2, with D maybe TRBD1 (5 bases). There are 15 residues in the CDR3. The V gene lost 4 bases and the J gene lost 3 bases, with 16 bases spanning the gap. Per the germline V gene, CDR1 is SGHRS and CDR2 is YFSETQ. This CDR3 reads CASSPEGPRDYGYTF. In DNA form, the CDR3 reads TGCGCCAGCAGCCCAGAAGGGCCCAGGGACTATGGCTACACCTTC.

Concerning this clonotype: Relative to the germline gene, one junction end is altered; a read error may explain this. This chain links TRBV6-5 with TRBJ2-7; 8 nucleotides match TRBD1. The CDR3 spans 13 residues. Germline CDR1 reads MNHEY; CDR2 reads SVGAGI. DNA of the CDR3: TGTGTCAGCAGTTACTCCAAACAGGGGGGGCAGTACTTC. Translating it yields CVSSYSKQGGQYF.

This chain uses TRBV19 with TRBJ2-1, with 12 positions matching TRBD2. Germline V gives CDR1 LNHDA, CDR2 SQIVND (reference sequence). The CDR3 length is 15 residues. V gave up 4 bases and J gave up 6 bases; unmatched junction bases: 4. The CDR3 DNA sequence: TGTGCCAGTAGTACGACTAGCGGGAGTATCAATGAGCAGTTCTTC. Amino acid sequence: CASSTTSGSINEQFF.

The chain joins TRBV11-2 to TRBJ2-1; 9 nucleotides line up with TRBD2. Germline V gives CDR1 SGHAT, CDR2 FQNNGV. V gave up 6 bases and J gave up 6 bases; unmatched junction bases: 12. The CDR3 spans 16 residues. CDR3 DNA sequence: TGTGCCAGCAGAAACGGGGGCGGGAGGGCCCGCAATGAGCAGTTCTTC. It specifies CASRNGGGRARNEQFF.

The chain has TRBV2 and TRBJ2-3; D remains ambiguous. This CDR3 has 14 residues. Deletions cut 6 bases from V and 5 bases from J, with 15 bases between. CDR1 and CDR2 from the germline V gene are SNHLY and FYNNEI. This CDR3 reads CASSYTLFLDTQYF. In DNA, the CDR3 is TGTGCCAGCAGCTATACTCTCTTCTTAGATACGCAGTATTTT.

The chain uses TRBV5-1 and TRBJ2-5; no clear D. The J call is in doubt because the DNA end fits TRBJ2-7 better. This CDR3 contains 13 residues. The germline V gene encodes CDR1 SGHRS and CDR2 YFSETQ. The CDR3 DNA reads as TGCGCCAGCAGCTTGGAGCCTATCGACGAGCAGTACTTC. Translation gives CASSLEPIDEQYF.

This clonotype has only a few counts. This chain connects TRBV27 to TRBJ1-4; D is possibly TRBD1 (5 bases). The CDR3 runs to 12 residues. Germline lookup yields CDR1 MNHEY and CDR2 SMNVEV (reference sequence). With 5 bases removed from V and 10 bases from J, the gap between germline ends came to 11 bases. The CDR3 sequence: CASSLAGGKLFF. In DNA, the CDR3 is TGTGCCAGCAGTCTAGCTGGGGGAAAACTGTTTTTT.

Concerning this clonotype: The junction and the germline gene differ at one end; a read error may be behind it. The V call is TRBV15, the J call TRBJ2-3; D remains ambiguous. The CDR3 length is 12 residues. Germline CDR1 LNHNV, CDR2 YYDKDF (reference sequence). As DNA, the CDR3 is TGTGCCGCCAGCAGCATGGCAGATACGCAGTATTTT. Its translation: CAASSMADTQYF.

The gene calls are TRBV3-1 and TRBJ2-3; 7 nucleotides align to TRBD2. This CDR3 has 13 amino acids. The J segment lost 10 bases and the V segment lost 1 base, leaving 5 bases of the junction unmatched. The V gene's germline CDR1 is LGHDT and CDR2 YNNKEL (reference sequence). In nucleotides, the CDR3 is TGTGCCAGCAGCCAAGTTGGGGGGGGTGCGCAGTATTTT. This codes for CASSQVGGGAQYF.

The J gene is TRBJ1-1, the V gene TRBV12-3 or TRBV12-4; D is perhaps TRBD1 (5 bases). This CDR3 comprises 15 residues. V was pared by 5 bases and J by 1 base, with 14 bases between. CDR3 amino acids: CASSKGVRENTEAFF. The CDR3 DNA reads TGTGCCAGCAGTAAAGGGGTCCGTGAGAACACTGAAGCTTTCTTT.

The rearrangement links TRBV27 to TRBJ2-5; weak D call: TRBD2 (6 bases). V lost 8 bases, J lost 9 bases, and 13 bases lay in between. CDR3 length: 11 residues. Germline values: CDR1 MNHEY, CDR2 SMNVEV (reference sequence). The CDR3 nucleotides are TGTGCCAGCGGCATCCGGGACTCCCAGTACTTC. It translates to CASGIRDSQYF.

This clonotype was observed a single time. Germline and junction disagree at one end, which may indicate a read error. The chain couples TRBV7-7 to TRBJ2-5, with 9 positions matching TRBD1. The DNA end is more similar to TRBJ2-7, so the J call may be wrong. This CDR3 is built from 17 residues. The germline CDR1 and CDR2 sequences are SSHAT and FNYEAQ (reference sequence). The CDR3 DNA reads TGTGCTAGCAGCGATAGGGTTGTCGGACAGGGGTCCGACGAGCAGTACTTC. Its protein product is CASSDRVVGQGSDEQYF.